The following is a T cell receptor (beta chain) sequence with its context. The sample originates from a study of OX40 agonist ivuxolimab in advanced cancers. Study at large: Patients received intravenous ivuxolimab every 2 weeks at 0.01 to 10 mg/kg. Patients in dose escalation had liver, melanoma, kidney or head and neck cancers.

Clones were sequenced by immunoSEQ multiplex PCR, and TCRdb holds only the in-frame ones, with some missing. The repertoire includes some 100,000 clones, more than 85% of them detected once, and 3.4% sits in the top ten. This receptor was taken from an adult with an advanced solid tumor such as melanoma, head and neck, liver or kidney cancer. The sample consisted of CD4+ or CD8+ T cells sorted from blood, taken in a trial of the OX40 agonist ivuxolimab.

This chain's CDR3 is CASSSRGGGYEQYF. CDR3 nucleotides: TGTGCCAGCAGTTCCCGAGGGGGGGGTTACGAGCAGTACTTC. The V call is TRBV27, the J call TRBJ2-7; the D gene is possibly TRBD2 (7 bases). The CDR3 loop spans 14 amino acids. Per germline, CDR1 MNHEY and CDR2 SMNVEV (reference sequence). V was clipped by 4 bases and J by 4 bases, with 14 bases between them.